These 13 T cell receptor beta chains were sequenced from one sample in a study of vaccination and CD4 T cells after COVID-19. Sequence data for DNA of cultured CD4+ T cells were generated by the Oncomine TCR Beta short-read assay. Each CDR3 protein gets one entry after TCRdb re-called the PCR reads with MiXCR. This sample has about 16,000 distinct CDR3 sequences, with roughly 57% found just once. Noted treatment: approximately 11-day PBMC culture with coronavirus spike peptide pools or control peptides (ViraFEST assay). No antigens are known for them. Specimen: CD4+ T cells from blood, cultured in vitro. All receptors derive from a human donor who had recovered from COVID-19.

The J gene is TRBJ2-5, the V gene TRBV6-1; the D gene is possibly TRBD1 (7 bases). V was cut by 6 bases and J by 1 base, with 12 bases left in between. This CDR3 contains 14 residues. CDR1 is MNHNS and CDR2 is SASEGT in the germline V gene. Here the CDR3 DNA reads TGTGCCAGCAGGGAGGGACAGCGCCAAGAGACCCAGTACTTC. This gives the protein CASREGQRQETQYF.

The chain uses TRBV6-1 and TRBJ1-2, with D hard to call. V was pared by 6 bases and J by 4 bases, with 6 bases between. Germline V CDR1 and CDR2: MNHNS, SASEGT. This CDR3 has 11 amino acids. The CDR3 is CASSGIYGYTF. The CDR3 DNA reads as TGTGCCAGCAGCGGGATCTATGGCTACACCTTC.

CDR3 protein: CASSYDRGNQPQHF. CDR3 coding DNA: TGTGCCAGCAGCTATGACAGGGGGAATCAGCCCCAGCATTTT. This rearrangement joins TRBV6-1 to TRBJ1-5; 9 bases match TRBD1. The germline gives CDR1 MNHNS, CDR2 SASEGT. The CDR3 is 14 residues long. With V trimmed by 6 bases and J by 4 bases, 4 bases remained unmatched.

The chain carries TRBV20-1 and TRBJ2-7, with 12 nucleotides matching TRBD2. V shed 5 bases, J shed 7 bases, and the junction held 12 bases outside the gene matches. The CDR3 loop spans 15 amino acids. Per the germline V gene, CDR1 is DFQATT and CDR2 is SNEGSKA (reference sequence). CDR3 amino acids: CSARKVLAGGSEQYF. CDR3 DNA: TGCAGTGCTCGAAAGGTGCTAGCGGGAGGGAGTGAGCAGTACTTC.

This clonotype was seen more than once but under ten times. V gene TRBV11-2 combines with J gene TRBJ2-3; D ambiguous. Germline CDR1 SGHAT, CDR2 FQNNGV. V was pared by 0 bases and J by 6 bases, with 4 bases between. The CDR3 has 12 amino acids. CDR3 nucleotide sequence: TGTGCCAGCAGCTTAGAGCGGGATACGCAGTATTTT. Protein sequence: CASSLERDTQYF.

The genes are TRBV20-1 and TRBJ1-5; D is uncertain. Germline V gene data show CDR1 as DFQATT and CDR2 as SNEGSKA (reference sequence). There are 13 residues in the CDR3. V lost 0 bases to trimming and J lost 3 bases, with 6 bases between them. CDR3 sequence reads: CSARDGFNQPQHF. CDR3 in DNA: TGCAGTGCTAGAGACGGATTCAATCAGCCCCAGCATTTT.

The chain employs TRBV19 and TRBJ1-5; 11 bases fit TRBD1. Germline values: CDR1 LNHDA, CDR2 SQIVND (reference sequence). With 1 base clipped from V and 5 bases from J, the junction kept 1 base outside the gene matches. The CDR3 has 15 amino acids. In DNA, the CDR3 is TGTGCCAGTAGTATAGGGACAGGGGGCTATCAGCCCCAGCATTTT. Translation: CASSIGTGGYQPQHF.

The chain couples TRBV27 to TRBJ1-1, with a tentative D call TRBD1 (5 bases). Germline V gene lookup returns CDR1 MNHEY and CDR2 SMNVEV (reference sequence). V dropped 2 bases and J dropped 0 bases, with 10 bases sitting between them. CDR3 size: 15 residues. The CDR3 DNA follows: TGTGCCAGCAGTTTAGAGGGGCGGGTGAACACTGAAGCTTTCTTT. Protein product: CASSLEGRVNTEAFF.

A single count supports this clonotype. This rearrangement joins TRBV10-2 to TRBJ1-2; tentative D call: TRBD1 (5 bases). Germline V lookup: CDR1 WSHSY, CDR2 SAAADI. The CDR3 is made up of 16 amino acids. Trimming removed 4 bases at V and 5 bases at J, with 20 bases between. The CDR3 is CASSAASYGTTYGYTF. Here the CDR3 DNA reads TGCGCCAGCAGTGCCGCGTCATACGGGACGACATATGGCTACACCTTC.

The CDR3 reads CSARDLPGQGGQGGYNEQFF. CDR3 bases: TGCAGTGCTAGAGATTTACCGGGACAGGGAGGTCAGGGCGGCTACAATGAGCAGTTCTTC. The gene calls are TRBV20-1 and TRBJ2-1, with 9 nucleotides matching TRBD1. The ends lost 0 bases at V and 3 bases at J; junction bases unmatched: 18. The CDR3 loop spans 20 amino acids. CDR1 and CDR2 (germline): DFQATT, SNEGSKA (reference sequence).

The rearrangement uses TRBV30 and TRBJ1-5, with TRBD1 as a possible D gene (5 bases). The CDR3 totals 13 residues. Germline V gene sequence: CDR1 GTSNPN, CDR2 SVGIG (reference sequence). V was trimmed by 3 bases and J by 2 bases, leaving 8 bases between them. The CDR3 region has the DNA TGTGCCTGGAGCGGGGACGGCAATCAGCCCCAGCATTTT. It is translated as CAWSGDGNQPQHF. Variable domain in full (rest from reference TRBV30 and TRBJ1-5): SQTIHQWPATLVQPVGSPLSLECTVEGTSNPNLYWYRQAAGRGLQLLFYSVGIGQISSEVPQNLSASRPQDRQFILSSKKLLLSDSGFYLCAWSGDGNQPQHFGDGTRLSIL.

This chain joins TRBV20-1 and TRBJ2-1; TRBD2 aligns across 9 bases. The germline CDR1 and CDR2 sequences are DFQATT and SNEGSKA (reference sequence). J was trimmed by 5 bases and V by 4 bases; bases with no gene match: 3. The CDR3 length is 13 residues. The CDR3: CSAKIAGDNEQFF. The CDR3 DNA is TGCAGTGCTAAAATAGCGGGAGACAATGAGCAGTTCTTC.

CDR3 protein: CLAGDTGELFF. Written as DNA, the CDR3 is TGCTTGGCGGGAGATACCGGGGAGCTGTTTTTT. The chain carries TRBV29-1 and TRBJ2-2; 7 bases are a match to TRBD2. This CDR3 comprises 11 residues. CDR1 is SQVTM, CDR2 ANQGSEA, per germline.